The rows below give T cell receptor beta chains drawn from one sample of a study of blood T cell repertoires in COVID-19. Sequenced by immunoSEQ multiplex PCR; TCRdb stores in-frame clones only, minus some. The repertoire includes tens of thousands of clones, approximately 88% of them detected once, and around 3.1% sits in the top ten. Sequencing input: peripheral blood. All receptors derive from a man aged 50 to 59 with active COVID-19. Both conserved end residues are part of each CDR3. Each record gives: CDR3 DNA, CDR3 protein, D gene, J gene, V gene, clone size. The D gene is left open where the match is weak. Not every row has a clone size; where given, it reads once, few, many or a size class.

CDR3nt: TGTGCCAGCAGTGATTTGTGGGGCGCGATCGCTGAAGCTTTCTTT; CDR3aa: CASSDLWGAIAEAFF; d_gene: .; j_gene: TRBJ1-1; v_gene: TRBV2; abundance: .
CDR3nt: TGTGCCAGTAAGGATCGGGACACTGAAGCTTTCTTT; CDR3aa: CASKDRDTEAFF; d_gene: .; j_gene: TRBJ1-1; v_gene: TRBV19; abundance: once
CDR3nt: TGTGCCACCAGTGATACGACCGGGGCGAACACCGGGGAGCTGTTTTTT; CDR3aa: CATSDTTGANTGELFF; d_gene: .; j_gene: TRBJ2-2; v_gene: TRBV24-1; abundance: .
CDR3nt: TGTGCCAGCAGCTTAGGTCAGATGGAGCAGTTCTTC; CDR3aa: CASSLGQMEQFF; d_gene: .; j_gene: TRBJ2-1; v_gene: TRBV7-8; abundance: .
CDR3nt: TGCAGTGCTCCAGGGGGGGAAGCTTTCTTT; CDR3aa: CSAPGGEAFF; d_gene: TRBD1; j_gene: TRBJ1-1; v_gene: TRBV20-1; abundance: .
CDR3nt: TGCAGCGTTGAATTCCCGGACAGGGGGCGAGGTGAGCAGTACTTC; CDR3aa: CSVEFPDRGRGEQYF; d_gene: TRBD1; j_gene: TRBJ2-7; v_gene: TRBV29-1; abundance: .
CDR3nt: TGTGCCAGCAGCCAAGATCTAGCGGGGGGTTTGGCAGATACGCAGTATTTT; CDR3aa: CASSQDLAGGLADTQYF; d_gene: TRBD2; j_gene: TRBJ2-3; v_gene: TRBV3-1/TRBV3-2; abundance: .
CDR3nt: TGTGCCAGCAGTGAGTTAGGGGGCGTGTTGGGGACTGAAGCTTTCTTT; CDR3aa: CASSELGGVLGTEAFF; d_gene: TRBD1; j_gene: TRBJ1-1; v_gene: TRBV2; abundance: .
CDR3nt: TGTGCCAGCAGCAACAATGAAGGGGGCGCAGTAAGGACGCACTTT; CDR3aa: CASSNNEGGAVRTHF; d_gene: TRBD1; j_gene: TRBJ1-6; v_gene: TRBV11-2; abundance: once
CDR3nt: TGTGCCATCAGGGCCGGGACTAGTGATGAGCAGTTCTTC; CDR3aa: CAIRAGTSDEQFF; d_gene: TRBD2; j_gene: TRBJ2-1; v_gene: TRBV10-3; abundance: .
CDR3nt: TGTGCCAGTAGCCACAGCTCCTACAATGAGCAGTTCTTC; CDR3aa: CASSHSSYNEQFF; d_gene: .; j_gene: TRBJ2-1; v_gene: TRBV19; abundance: .
CDR3nt: TGTGCCAGCAGACGCAAAGCCCTCAGGACTAGCGCGGACCTCACAGATACGCAGTATTTT; CDR3aa: CASRRKALRTSADLTDTQYF; d_gene: TRBD2; j_gene: TRBJ2-3; v_gene: TRBV27; abundance: .
CDR3nt: TGCGCCAGCAGCTTGGCGGTCGGTTCGGGGAATTCACCCCTCCACTTT; CDR3aa: CASSLAVGSGNSPLHF; d_gene: .; j_gene: TRBJ1-6; v_gene: TRBV5-1; abundance: .
CDR3nt: TGTGCCTGTACCAGGGGGAACACTGAAGCTTTCTTT; CDR3aa: CACTRGNTEAFF; d_gene: .; j_gene: TRBJ1-1; v_gene: TRBV30; abundance: .
CDR3nt: TGCGCCAGCAGACCCGACAGGGGGCTTATAGATACGCAGTATTTT; CDR3aa: CASRPDRGLIDTQYF; d_gene: TRBD1; j_gene: TRBJ2-3; v_gene: TRBV4-3; abundance: .
CDR3nt: TGTGCCAGCAGTTCGACAGGGGGGGGTCAGCCCCAGCATTTT; CDR3aa: CASSSTGGGQPQHF; d_gene: TRBD1; j_gene: TRBJ1-5; v_gene: TRBV6-6; abundance: .
CDR3nt: TGTGCCAGCAGTTCTCGGACAGGGGGCTACTACAATGAGCAGTTCTTC; CDR3aa: CASSSRTGGYYNEQFF; d_gene: TRBD1; j_gene: TRBJ2-1; v_gene: TRBV6-5; abundance: .
CDR3nt: TGTGCCAGCAGCCCCACAGGGAGCCAAGAGACCCAGTACTTC; CDR3aa: CASSPTGSQETQYF; d_gene: .; j_gene: TRBJ2-5; v_gene: TRBV6-5; abundance: .
CDR3nt: TGTGCCAGCAGCACTACAGGGGCCCGTACTGAAGCTTTCTTT; CDR3aa: CASSTTGARTEAFF; d_gene: TRBD1; j_gene: TRBJ1-1; v_gene: TRBV7-2; abundance: once
CDR3nt: TGTGCCAGCAGCCCCGGGACAGCCTACACCGGGGAGCTGTTTTTT; CDR3aa: CASSPGTAYTGELFF; d_gene: TRBD1; j_gene: TRBJ2-2; v_gene: TRBV11-2; abundance: .
CDR3nt: TGTGCCAGTAGTATTCGAGGAGTGAACACTGAAGCTTTCTTT; CDR3aa: CASSIRGVNTEAFF; d_gene: .; j_gene: TRBJ1-1; v_gene: TRBV19; abundance: .
CDR3nt: TGTGCCAGCAGTTACTTGGGGGGAACGCTGAACTATGGCTACACCTTC; CDR3aa: CASSYLGGTLNYGYTF; d_gene: .; j_gene: TRBJ1-2; v_gene: TRBV6-2/TRBV6-3; abundance: .
CDR3nt: TGTGCCAGCACCCTCGGACCGGGACAGGGCTATGGCTACACCTTC; CDR3aa: CASTLGPGQGYGYTF; d_gene: TRBD1; j_gene: TRBJ1-2; v_gene: TRBV7-2; abundance: .
CDR3nt: TGTGCCAGCAGCGCCCTAAGCGGGTCCTCCTACGAGCAGTACTTC; CDR3aa: CASSALSGSSYEQYF; d_gene: .; j_gene: TRBJ2-7; v_gene: TRBV7-2; abundance: .
CDR3nt: TGCGCCAGCAGCTTACAGGGGGCTGGCGGGAGGGCCCTCAATGAGCAGTTCTTC; CDR3aa: CASSLQGAGGRALNEQFF; d_gene: .; j_gene: TRBJ2-1; v_gene: TRBV5-1; abundance: .
CDR3nt: TGTGCCAGCAGCTTACTAGCGTTGCGAACTAGCACAGATACGCAGTATTTT; CDR3aa: CASSLLALRTSTDTQYF; d_gene: .; j_gene: TRBJ2-3; v_gene: TRBV13; abundance: .
CDR3nt: TGTGCCAGCAGTCGGACAGCCAACACTGAAGCTTTCTTT; CDR3aa: CASSRTANTEAFF; d_gene: .; j_gene: TRBJ1-1; v_gene: TRBV6-5; abundance: .
CDR3nt: TGTGCCAGCAACATAGCGGGGGCCCGGGAGCAGTTCTTC; CDR3aa: CASNIAGAREQFF; d_gene: TRBD2; j_gene: TRBJ2-1; v_gene: TRBV27; abundance: medium-sized
CDR3nt: TGCGCCAGCAGCCAAGATCAGGGGGGCTCTGGAAACACCATATATTTT; CDR3aa: CASSQDQGGSGNTIYF; d_gene: TRBD1; j_gene: TRBJ1-3; v_gene: TRBV4-3; abundance: .
CDR3nt: TGTGCCAGCAGCTTAGGTTTGACAGGGGGAAATGAGCAGTTCTTC; CDR3aa: CASSLGLTGGNEQFF; d_gene: TRBD1; j_gene: TRBJ2-1; v_gene: TRBV7-3; abundance: .
CDR3nt: TGTGCCAGCACCTGGAGGAGCGGGGGCAATGAGCAGTTCTTC; CDR3aa: CASTWRSGGNEQFF; d_gene: TRBD2; j_gene: TRBJ2-1; v_gene: TRBV11-2; abundance: .
CDR3nt: TGTGCCAGCAGTTCGGGGGCGGGAGTCACAGAGACCCAGTACTTC; CDR3aa: CASSSGAGVTETQYF; d_gene: .; j_gene: TRBJ2-5; v_gene: TRBV6-5; abundance: .
CDR3nt: TGTGCCAGCAGCTTAGGTGACAGGGATGGTGAAGCTTTCTTT; CDR3aa: CASSLGDRDGEAFF; d_gene: TRBD1; j_gene: TRBJ1-1; v_gene: TRBV13; abundance: few
CDR3nt: TGTGCCAGCAGCAGAAAAGTTATGGTTGGAGGGGGCCCAGATACGCAGTATTTT; CDR3aa: CASSRKVMVGGGPDTQYF; d_gene: .; j_gene: TRBJ2-3; v_gene: TRBV7-9; abundance: .
CDR3nt: TGCGCCAGCAGCCAAGTTGAGACTAAGAACTATGGCTACACCTTC; CDR3aa: CASSQVETKNYGYTF; d_gene: .; j_gene: TRBJ1-2; v_gene: TRBV4-1; abundance: few
CDR3nt: TGTGCCAGTAGTATAAGTATCGGTACCACTGAAGCTTTCTTT; CDR3aa: CASSISIGTTEAFF; d_gene: .; j_gene: TRBJ1-1; v_gene: TRBV19; abundance: once
CDR3nt: TGTGCCAGCTCGCCCAGGGCCGCGAACACCGGGGAGCTGTTTTTT; CDR3aa: CASSPRAANTGELFF; d_gene: .; j_gene: TRBJ2-2; v_gene: TRBV18; abundance: .
CDR3nt: TGCGCGGGGGCAGGGACGTCCAAAAACATTCAGTACTTC; CDR3aa: CAGAGTSKNIQYF; d_gene: .; j_gene: TRBJ2-4; v_gene: TRBV6-5; abundance: .
CDR3nt: TGTGCCAGCAGGTCGGGACAGGGGAATCAGCCCCAGCATTTT; CDR3aa: CASRSGQGNQPQHF; d_gene: TRBD1; j_gene: TRBJ1-5; v_gene: TRBV27; abundance: .
CDR3nt: TGTGCCAGCAGAAGCTCGCCTTTGCCACAGGGGACAGGGGATTCACCCCTCCACTTT; CDR3aa: CASRSSPLPQGTGDSPLHF; d_gene: TRBD1; j_gene: TRBJ1-6; v_gene: TRBV27; abundance: .
CDR3nt: TGCGCCAGCAGCTTGGGAACTAGCGTCGTCAAAAACATTCAGTACTTC; CDR3aa: CASSLGTSVVKNIQYF; d_gene: TRBD2; j_gene: TRBJ2-4; v_gene: TRBV5-1; abundance: once
CDR3nt: TGTGCCAGCAGCTTGCGCTCCTACAATGAGCAGTTCTTC; CDR3aa: CASSLRSYNEQFF; d_gene: .; j_gene: TRBJ2-1; v_gene: TRBV5-4; abundance: .
CDR3nt: TGTGCCAGCAGTTATAGCGGGAGCTCCTACAATGAGCAGTTCTTC; CDR3aa: CASSYSGSSYNEQFF; d_gene: TRBD2; j_gene: TRBJ2-1; v_gene: TRBV6-5; abundance: .
CDR3nt: TGTGCCAGCAGCTTCGGGGTCAGCGAGCAGTACTTC; CDR3aa: CASSFGVSEQYF; d_gene: .; j_gene: TRBJ2-7; v_gene: TRBV7-8; abundance: .
CDR3nt: TGCGCCAGCAGCAGGTTGGGACTGACTTACAATGAGCAGTTCTTC; CDR3aa: CASSRLGLTYNEQFF; d_gene: .; j_gene: TRBJ2-1; v_gene: TRBV4-3; abundance: .
CDR3nt: TGTGCCAGCAGCCAAGAGTCGTTGGGACTAGCGGGAGAGACCCAGTACTTC; CDR3aa: CASSQESLGLAGETQYF; d_gene: TRBD2; j_gene: TRBJ2-5; v_gene: TRBV3-1/TRBV3-2; abundance: .
CDR3nt: TGTGCCAGCAGCCCCCGGACAAGGCCCCACTATGGCTACACCTTC; CDR3aa: CASSPRTRPHYGYTF; d_gene: .; j_gene: TRBJ1-2; v_gene: TRBV11-2; abundance: .
CDR3nt: TGTGCCAGCAGCTTTTCTGTAACCGGGGAGCTGTTTTTT; CDR3aa: CASSFSVTGELFF; d_gene: .; j_gene: TRBJ2-2; v_gene: TRBV7-2; abundance: .
CDR3nt: TGCGCCAGCAGCCTAGGCCCCCTAGAGAACTACACCTTC; CDR3aa: CASSLGPLENYTF; d_gene: .; j_gene: TRBJ1-2; v_gene: TRBV4-1; abundance: .
CDR3nt: TGTGCCAGCAAGGTTCAGGGGCAGGCGGGTGAAGCTTTCTTT; CDR3aa: CASKVQGQAGEAFF; d_gene: .; j_gene: TRBJ1-1; v_gene: TRBV6-5; abundance: few
CDR3nt: TGTGCCAGCAGTGAAGTGCAAGCGGGAGGGGGCAATCAGCCCCAGCATTTT; CDR3aa: CASSEVQAGGGNQPQHF; d_gene: .; j_gene: TRBJ1-5; v_gene: TRBV6-1; abundance: few